These 9 T cell receptor beta chains were all obtained from the same sample, sequenced in a study of T cell responses to AZD1222 COVID-19 vaccine. TCRdb's copy holds only in-frame clones and misses some; the assay was immunoSEQ multiplex PCR. Among some 150,000 clones listed, around 88% were seen once. This sample comprised peripheral blood, obtained on day 0 of AZD1222 vaccination. The receptors stem from an adult in good health.

The rearrangement links TRBV19 to TRBJ1-4; possibly TRBD1 for D (5 bases). Trimming removed 4 bases at V and 7 bases at J, with 13 bases between. The CDR3 runs to 14 residues. Germline CDR1 reads LNHDA; CDR2 reads SQIVND (reference sequence). The CDR3 reads CASSTREWSEKLFF. The CDR3 DNA is TGTGCCAGTAGTACCAGGGAGTGGAGTGAAAAACTGTTTTTT.

Only one count was recorded for this clone. This chain uses TRBV9 with TRBJ2-2; D unresolved. CDR3 length: 15 amino acids. V dropped 4 bases and J dropped 3 bases, with 13 bases sitting between them. Germline assignment: CDR1 SGDLS and CDR2 YYNGEE. The CDR3 DNA sequence: TGTGCCAGCAGCACCCAGTGGGCCTACACCGGGGAGCTGTTTTTT. It encodes CASSTQWAYTGELFF.

The CDR3 nucleotides are TGTGCCAGCAGCTTGATTGCGGGAAATGAGCAGTTCTTC. Its translation is CASSLIAGNEQFF. The V call is TRBV5-4, the J call TRBJ2-1; a possible D gene is TRBD2 (6 bases). The CDR3 is made up of 13 amino acids. Trimming removed 1 base from V and 7 bases from J, with 9 bases in between. Germline lookup yields CDR1 SGHNT and CDR2 YYREEE (reference sequence).

The V gene is TRBV7-6, the J gene TRBJ1-1; 9 bases align to TRBD1. This CDR3 spans 15 amino acids. V gave up 6 bases and J gave up 3 bases; unmatched junction bases: 8. Per germline, CDR1 SGHVS and CDR2 FNYEAQ. In DNA form, the CDR3 reads TGTGCCAGCAGTATTACGGGACAGGGAGACACTGAAGCTTTCTTT. This gives the protein CASSITGQGDTEAFF.

The chain links TRBV5-8 to TRBJ1-1, with a possible D match to TRBD1 (5 bases). Germline V CDR1 and CDR2: SGHTS, YDEGEE. The CDR3 totals 11 residues. Trimming cost V 0 bases and J 10 bases, with 7 bases left between them. Here the CDR3 reads CASSLAGRAFF. The CDR3 nucleotides read TGTGCCAGCAGCTTGGCGGGACGAGCTTTCTTT.

The chain combines TRBV14 with TRBJ2-1; 14 nucleotides align to TRBD2. Germline V gene sequence: CDR1 SGHDN, CDR2 FVKESK. The V and J ends lost 5 bases and 1 base, in that order; junction bases with no gene match: 4. The CDR3 runs to 17 residues. CDR3: CASSWGLAGVSYNEQFF. The CDR3 DNA sequence: TGTGCCAGCAGCTGGGGACTAGCGGGAGTTTCCTACAATGAGCAGTTCTTC.

This clone came up a few times. The chain combines TRBV11-2 with TRBJ2-7; D ambiguous. The V gene's germline CDR1 is SGHAT and CDR2 FQNNGV. The CDR3 consists of 12 residues. V lost 6 bases and J 5 bases, leaving 11 bases between the germline ends. The CDR3 DNA reads TGTGCCAGCAGGGAACAGACGAACGAGCAGTACTTC. Residues: CASREQTNEQYF.

The rearrangement uses TRBV5-1 and TRBJ1-2; the match to TRBD1 covers 7 bases. The CDR3 consists of 15 residues. The germline CDR1 and CDR2 sequences are SGHRS and YFSETQ. J was trimmed by 7 bases and V by 4 bases; bases with no gene match: 13. This chain's CDR3 is CASSALGGLEVGYTF. CDR3 sequence (DNA): TGCGCCAGCAGCGCCCTAGGGGGCTTGGAGGTTGGCTACACCTTC.

Worth noting for this clone: Sequence at one end of the junction differs from germline and may be a read error. V and J are TRBV9 and TRBJ1-1; tentative D call: TRBD1 (6 bases). This CDR3 contains 15 residues. Germline assignment: CDR1 SGDLS and CDR2 YYNGEE. CDR3 amino acids: CASSPLNRDKGGPYF. Written as DNA, the CDR3 is TGTGCCAGCAGCCCCCTGAACCGGGACAAGGGGGGACCGTATTTT.